A selection of T cell receptor beta chains follows, all from one sample in a study of response to subunit inactivated influenza vaccine. TCRdb re-derived calls from the RT-PCR reads in MiXCR, one entry per CDR3 protein. The sample records roughly 550,000 distinct CDR3 sequences, less than 25% being singletons. This sample also appeared in a second study, on T cells expressing NK-cell markers.

The starting material was CD4+ T cells sorted from PBMCs, obtained about 12 days after vaccination. The receptor set was obtained from a man aged 45 to 65 who received an inactivated influenza vaccine. Each CDR3 is given with its conserved first and last residue. Fields, in order: CDR3 DNA, CDR3 protein, J gene, V gene, D gene, CDR3 length, clone size. A D gene is named only where the DNA matches it firmly. Clone size is stated in some rows and not others, as once, few, many or a class when expanded.

CDR3nt: TGTGCCAGCAGCGTTGCCGGGACTACCACAGATACGCAGTATTTT
CDR3aa: CASSVAGTTTDTQYF
j_gene: TRBJ2-3
v_gene: TRBV9
d_gene: TRBD2
len: 15
abundance: few

CDR3nt: TGTGCCAGCAGCTTGGTACAGGGGGAGGAAGCTTTCTTT
CDR3aa: CASSLVQGEEAFF
j_gene: TRBJ1-1
v_gene: TRBV5-4
d_gene: TRBD1
len: 13
abundance: NA

CDR3nt: TGCGCCAGCAGCCCAGATAATGAAAAACTGTTTTTT
CDR3aa: CASSPDNEKLFF
j_gene: TRBJ1-4
v_gene: TRBV5-1
d_gene: NA
len: 12
abundance: NA

CDR3nt: TGTGCCAGCAGACGAAACCGGGACAGGGGGCGTTCTGGGGCCAACGTCCTGACTTTC
CDR3aa: CASRRNRDRGRSGANVLTF
j_gene: TRBJ2-6
v_gene: TRBV6-2/TRBV6-3
d_gene: TRBD1
len: 19
abundance: NA

CDR3nt: TGCGCCAGCAGCTTGGCGCCCGTCAGCACCACAGATACGCAGTATTTT
CDR3aa: CASSLAPVSTTDTQYF
j_gene: TRBJ2-3
v_gene: TRBV5-1
d_gene: NA
len: 16
abundance: few

CDR3nt: TGTGCCAGCAGCCCCCGGACAGGGCTGCGGGCAGATACGCAGTATTTT
CDR3aa: CASSPRTGLRADTQYF
j_gene: TRBJ2-3
v_gene: TRBV7-8
d_gene: TRBD1
len: 16
abundance: NA

CDR3nt: TGTGCCAGCAGCCGCGGTGGGACTTCTGGAAACACCATATATTTT
CDR3aa: CASSRGGTSGNTIYF
j_gene: TRBJ1-3
v_gene: TRBV7-2
d_gene: NA
len: 15
abundance: few

CDR3nt: TGTGCCACCAGTGATTTTCGAACAGGGCCAGATACGCAGTATTTT
CDR3aa: CATSDFRTGPDTQYF
j_gene: TRBJ2-3
v_gene: TRBV24-1
d_gene: NA
len: 15
abundance: NA

CDR3nt: TGCGCCAGCAGCTTGGCCCGGTTGGTGAAGCGGGGGGCCCCAGATACGCAGTATTTT
CDR3aa: CASSLARLVKRGAPDTQYF
j_gene: TRBJ2-3
v_gene: TRBV5-1
d_gene: TRBD2
len: 19
abundance: many

CDR3nt: TGTGCCAGCAGTTACGGCCGGCAGGGAGGTAACTATGGCTACACCTTC
CDR3aa: CASSYGRQGGNYGYTF
j_gene: TRBJ1-2
v_gene: TRBV12-3/TRBV12-4
d_gene: NA
len: 16
abundance: NA

CDR3nt: TGCGCCAGCAGCCACGACACAGGGGGATATGGCTACACCTTC
CDR3aa: CASSHDTGGYGYTF
j_gene: TRBJ1-2
v_gene: TRBV4-3
d_gene: TRBD1
len: 14
abundance: NA

CDR3nt: TGTGCCAGCAGCACCAGGGAAGTGAACACTGAAGCTTTCTTT
CDR3aa: CASSTREVNTEAFF
j_gene: TRBJ1-1
v_gene: TRBV9
d_gene: NA
len: 14
abundance: many

CDR3nt: TGCAGTGCGACCGGGAGTTATAGCAATCAGCCCCAGCATTTT
CDR3aa: CSATGSYSNQPQHF
j_gene: TRBJ1-5
v_gene: TRBV20-1
d_gene: NA
len: 14
abundance: few

CDR3nt: TGCGCCAGCAGTGGCGGGGGAGTCTACAATGAGCAGTTCTTC
CDR3aa: CASSGGGVYNEQFF
j_gene: TRBJ2-1
v_gene: TRBV5-1
d_gene: TRBD2
len: 14
abundance: many

CDR3nt: TGTGCCAGCAGCCCCGGACTAGCGGGGTTTGATACGCAGTATTTT
CDR3aa: CASSPGLAGFDTQYF
j_gene: TRBJ2-3
v_gene: TRBV28
d_gene: TRBD2
len: 15
abundance: NA

CDR3nt: TGCACTTATACCAGGGTGAACACTGAAGCTTTCTTT
CDR3aa: CTYTRVNTEAFF
j_gene: TRBJ1-1
v_gene: TRBV20-1
d_gene: NA
len: 12
abundance: few

CDR3nt: TGCAGCGCCCGACCGGACAGGGGACAGACCCAGTACTTC
CDR3aa: CSARPDRGQTQYF
j_gene: TRBJ2-5
v_gene: TRBV29-1
d_gene: TRBD1
len: 13
abundance: NA

CDR3nt: TGTGCCAGCAGTGGCGACAGGTACAATGAGCAGTTCTTC
CDR3aa: CASSGDRYNEQFF
j_gene: TRBJ2-1
v_gene: TRBV2
d_gene: NA
len: 13
abundance: many

CDR3nt: TGCAGTGCAAGTTATCGGACAGGGATTAATGAAAAACTGTTTTTT
CDR3aa: CSASYRTGINEKLFF
j_gene: TRBJ1-4
v_gene: TRBV20-1
d_gene: TRBD1
len: 15
abundance: NA

CDR3nt: TGTGCCAGCAGACCGGACAGGGTATCCGAGCAGTACTTC
CDR3aa: CASRPDRVSEQYF
j_gene: TRBJ2-7
v_gene: TRBV12-3/TRBV12-4
d_gene: TRBD1
len: 13
abundance: NA

CDR3nt: TGTGCCATCAGAGCGGACACGAGCTCTGGAAACACCATATATTTT
CDR3aa: CAIRADTSSGNTIYF
j_gene: TRBJ1-3
v_gene: TRBV10-3
d_gene: NA
len: 15
abundance: NA

CDR3nt: TGTGCCAGCAGCTTAGTTGGGAGACTAGCGGGGGGCGAAGATACGCAGTATTTT
CDR3aa: CASSLVGRLAGGEDTQYF
j_gene: TRBJ2-3
v_gene: TRBV11-2
d_gene: TRBD2
len: 18
abundance: NA

CDR3nt: TGTGCCAGCAGTTCCATCCCGGGTTTGACCTCCTACGAGCAGTACTTC
CDR3aa: CASSSIPGLTSYEQYF
j_gene: TRBJ2-7
v_gene: TRBV27
d_gene: NA
len: 16
abundance: NA

CDR3nt: TGTGCCATCAGTGATTCGGGGGGTTTGGAGACCCAGTACTTC
CDR3aa: CAISDSGGLETQYF
j_gene: TRBJ2-5
v_gene: TRBV10-3
d_gene: TRBD2
len: 14
abundance: few

CDR3nt: TGTGCCAGCAGCTCATTGGGGGGGGCGGAGGGCTACACCTTC
CDR3aa: CASSSLGGAEGYTF
j_gene: TRBJ1-2
v_gene: TRBV7-2
d_gene: NA
len: 14
abundance: NA

CDR3nt: TGTGCCAGCAGCCAAAGCCAGGGGCCCTTCGATACGCAGTATTTT
CDR3aa: CASSQSQGPFDTQYF
j_gene: TRBJ2-3
v_gene: TRBV3-1
d_gene: NA
len: 15
abundance: NA

CDR3nt: TGTGCCAGCAGTGTGACCGGGTCCGGCTACACTTTC
CDR3aa: CASSVTGSGYTF
j_gene: TRBJ1-2
v_gene: TRBV25-1
d_gene: NA
len: 12
abundance: NA

CDR3nt: TGTGCCAGCAGCCCTCAATACGAGCAGTACTTC
CDR3aa: CASSPQYEQYF
j_gene: TRBJ2-7
v_gene: TRBV7-9
d_gene: NA
len: 11
abundance: many

CDR3nt: TGTGCCAGCAACCTCGGGACAGGGCGGGTCTATGGCTACACCTTC
CDR3aa: CASNLGTGRVYGYTF
j_gene: TRBJ1-2
v_gene: TRBV7-9
d_gene: TRBD1
len: 15
abundance: NA

CDR3nt: TGTGCCAGCAGTTTTCGAATCTATGGCTACACCTTC
CDR3aa: CASSFRIYGYTF
j_gene: TRBJ1-2
v_gene: TRBV12-3/TRBV12-4
d_gene: NA
len: 12
abundance: many